This T cell receptor beta chain stems from a study of T cell changes during pregnancy in multiple sclerosis. Germline V lookup: CDR1 MDHEN, CDR2 SYDVKM. The V and J ends lost 1 base and 6 bases respectively, with 15 bases between them. This CDR3 has 16 amino acids. The table came from immunoSEQ multiplex PCR; TCRdb's copy has only in-frame clones and leaves some out. The table has 65,000 to 90,000 clones, almost 95% seen once. The sequencing here drew on peripheral blood, taken before pregnancy. The receptor was derived from a female donor with multiple sclerosis, enrolled in a pregnancy study. The genes are TRBV28 and TRBJ2-2, with a tentative D call TRBD2 (6 bases). The CDR3 sequence is CASSLYVSGDSGELFF. The CDR3 DNA is TGTGCCAGCAGTTTATATGTTTCGGGGGATTCCGGGGAGCTGTTTTTT.